Presented here are 25 T cell receptor beta chains from one specimen sequenced in a study of shared clonotypes between healthy human individuals. TCRdb's table, derived via immunoSEQ multiplex PCR, lists solely in-frame clones and lacks some. The sample contains 100,000 to 120,000 clones, roughly two thirds of which appear only once. Source material: memory CD8+ T cells sorted from blood. The subset denotes: CD45RO+ cells pooled with CCR7-negative TemRA cells. Source of these receptors: a woman aged 25 to 39 in good health.

This clone is medium-sized (0.01 to 0.1%) within its sample. This chain links TRBV4-1 with TRBJ1-2, with a weak D call TRBD1 (5 bases). Trimming cost V 7 bases and J 2 bases, with 20 bases left between them. The V gene's germline CDR1 is MGHRA and CDR2 YSYEKL. The CDR3 runs to 16 residues. The CDR3 reads CASKGSQRDGNYGYTF. CDR3 DNA: TGCGCCAGCAAGGGATCTCAGAGGGACGGGAACTATGGCTACACCTTC.

The chain carries TRBV7-8 and TRBJ2-7; D tentatively fits TRBD1 or TRBD2 (5 bases each). Trimming removed 5 bases from V and 9 bases from J, with 20 bases in between. The CDR3 has 14 residues. Germline V gene sequence: CDR1 SGHVS, CDR2 FQNEAQ. CDR3 sequence reads: CASSPSPGPPGQYF. In DNA, the CDR3 is TGTGCCAGCAGCCCTTCTCCGGGACCCCCGGGGCAGTACTTC.

The rearrangement joins TRBV7-8 to TRBJ1-3; 10 bases agree with TRBD1. The trim removed 3 bases at V and 0 bases at J, leaving 2 bases unmatched. CDR3 length equals 16 residues. Germline CDR1 is SGHVS and CDR2 is FQNEAQ. In DNA, the CDR3 is TGTGCCAGCAGCTTCGACAGGGGGCCCTCTGGAAACACCATATATTTT. This encodes CASSFDRGPSGNTIYF.

This rearrangement joins TRBV28 to TRBJ2-7; 8 bases map to TRBD1. In germline, CDR1 is MDHEN, CDR2 SYDVKM. Trimming cost V 0 bases and J 3 bases; bases outside gene matches: 4. The CDR3 is made up of 15 amino acids. CDR3 residues: CASSLWDRENYEQYF. DNA of the CDR3: TGTGCCAGCAGTTTATGGGACAGGGAAAACTACGAGCAGTACTTC. Complete variable domain (other parts from reference TRBV28 and TRBJ2-7): DVKVTQSSRYLVKRTGEKVFLECVQDMDHENMFWYRQDPGLGLRLIYFSYDVKMKEKGDIPEGYSVSREKKERFSLILESASTNQTSMYLCASSLWDRENYEQYFGPGTRLTVT.

V gene TRBV7-2 combines with J gene TRBJ2-2, with 12 bases lining up with TRBD2. The CDR3 sequence is 16 residues long. V was pared by 3 bases and J by 4 bases, with 3 bases of the junction left unmatched. CDR1 and CDR2 from the germline V gene are SGHTA and FQGNSA. CDR3 loop: CASSFRLAGVTGELFF. The CDR3 coding sequence is TGTGCCAGCAGCTTCCGACTAGCGGGAGTCACCGGGGAGCTGTTTTTT.

The chain has TRBV2 and TRBJ2-5, with 14 bases that match TRBD2. Germline lookup yields CDR1 SNHLY and CDR2 FYNNEI. The junction had 6 bases not matched to a gene; V was cut back by 7 bases and J by 5 bases. CDR3 length: 15 amino acids. This CDR3 is CASTGTSGSRETQYF. CDR3 nucleotides: TGTGCCAGCACTGGGACTAGCGGGAGCCGTGAGACCCAGTACTTC.

The chain carries TRBV28 and TRBJ2-7; a weak D match, TRBD1 (6 bases). V was pared by 6 bases and J by 7 bases, with 22 bases between. The germline CDR1 and CDR2 sequences are MDHEN and SYDVKM. This CDR3 is built from 15 residues. In nucleotides, the CDR3 is TGTGCCAGCAGCCAACAGGGCCTTTGGGGGTTGGAGCAGTACTTC. The encoded protein is CASSQQGLWGLEQYF.

The chain carries TRBV28 and TRBJ2-6; D is perhaps TRBD1 (5 bases). Deletions cut 5 bases from V and 4 bases from J, with 12 bases between. The CDR3 loop spans 15 amino acids. Germline CDR1 reads MDHEN; CDR2 reads SYDVKM. CDR3 DNA sequence: TGTGCCAGCAGTCTCAGGGAATCCGGGGCCAACGTCCTGACTTTC. Its translation: CASSLRESGANVLTF.

CDR3 nucleotides: TGTGCCAGCAGCCAAGATAGGACGGGATACCACGAGCAGTACTTC. Protein product: CASSQDRTGYHEQYF. V gene TRBV14 combines with J gene TRBJ2-7, with D tentatively TRBD2 (5 bases). CDR1 is SGHDN and CDR2 is FVKESK in the germline V gene. The CDR3 consists of 15 residues. Between the trimmed V and J ends, which lost 0 bases and 5 bases, there was a span of 14 bases.

The chain is built from TRBV7-8 and TRBJ2-3; 11 nucleotides match TRBD2. V was pared by 1 base and J by 0 bases, with 6 bases of the junction left unmatched. This CDR3 is 18 amino acids long. The germline CDR1 and CDR2 sequences are SGHVS and FQNEAQ. CDR3 protein: CASSLDLAGGPSTDTQYF. The CDR3 DNA sequence: TGTGCCAGCAGCTTAGATCTAGCGGGAGGCCCTAGCACAGATACGCAGTATTTT.

The chain has TRBV9 and TRBJ1-2; the match to TRBD1 covers 8 bases. The CDR3 totals 13 residues. CDR1 is SGDLS and CDR2 is YYNGEE in the germline V gene. V lost 3 bases to trimming and J lost 7 bases; unmatched junction nucleotides: 5. The CDR3, as DNA: TGTGCCAGCAGCGCCGGGACAGGAGGTGGCTACACCTTC. Encoded protein: CASSAGTGGGYTF.

This chain links TRBV19 with TRBJ2-7, with TRBD2 matching 16 bases. The V segment lost 10 bases and the J segment 7 bases; nucleotides outside the gene matches: 13. The CDR3 consists of 16 residues. Looked up from germline, CDR1 is LNHDA and CDR2 is SQIVND (reference sequence). The CDR3 region is CATEGLAGGDAGEQYF. The CDR3 DNA reads TGTGCCACCGAGGGACTAGCGGGAGGGGACGCTGGGGAGCAGTACTTC.

This chain joins TRBV4-1 and TRBJ2-7; D perhaps matches TRBD1 (6 bases). This CDR3 is 16 amino acids long. Trimming took off 1 base at V and 3 bases at J, with 16 bases between the two ends. Germline values: CDR1 MGHRA, CDR2 YSYEKL. CDR3 in DNA: TGCGCCAGCAGCCAAGGGATATCTGGCAGGGGCTACGAGCAGTACTTC. Encoded protein: CASSQGISGRGYEQYF.

The count of this clone is one. V and J are TRBV28 and TRBJ2-7, with TRBD2 identical over 12 bases. In germline, CDR1 is MDHEN, CDR2 SYDVKM. V lost 5 bases, J lost 0 bases, and 11 bases stayed unmatched. This CDR3 region has 18 residues. The CDR3 sequence is CASSTRQPGLAGSYEQYF. The CDR3, as DNA: TGTGCCAGCAGTACCCGGCAGCCGGGACTAGCGGGCTCCTACGAGCAGTACTTC.

This clone was picked up a small number of times. Other DNA sequences of this sample code for an identical CDR3. This sequence joins TRBV6-4 and TRBJ2-3; 12 positions match TRBD2. J was trimmed by 3 bases and V by 3 bases; bases with no gene match: 1. Per the germline V gene, CDR1 is MRHNA and CDR2 is SNTAGT. The CDR3 is 15 residues long. CDR3 sequence: CASSEGTSGTDTQYF. The CDR3 nucleotides read TGTGCCAGCAGTGAGGGGACTAGCGGGACAGATACGCAGTATTTT.

The chain recombines TRBV21-1 with TRBJ1-1; TRBD1, the table's D call, lacks a check against the DNA. TRBV21-1 is a pseudogene segment. The CDR3 contains 16 residues. The DNA for the CDR3 is TGTGCCAGCAGCAAAGGAGGCTGGCAGGGGGCGCGAAAAGCTTTCTTT. This codes for CASSKGGWQGARKAFF.

This rearrangement joins TRBV15 to TRBJ2-5; 10 nucleotides line up with TRBD1. The ends lost 2 bases at V and 1 base at J; junction bases unmatched: 4. This CDR3 has 16 amino acids. Per the germline V gene, CDR1 is LNHNV and CDR2 is YYDKDF (reference sequence). CDR3 amino acids: CATSRWDRGSQETQYF. CDR3 coding DNA: TGTGCCACCAGCAGATGGGACAGGGGAAGCCAAGAGACCCAGTACTTC.

This clone has just one count. V gene TRBV5-1 combines with J gene TRBJ1-4, with 8 bases identical to TRBD1. The J segment lost 7 bases and the V segment lost 1 base, leaving 6 bases of the junction unmatched. The germline gives CDR1 SGHRS, CDR2 YFSETQ. This CDR3 region has 15 residues. The CDR3 DNA is TGCGCCAGCAGCTTGAGCGGACAGGGTGGTGAAAAACTGTTTTTT. Its protein is CASSLSGQGGEKLFF.

The rearrangement links TRBV4-2 to TRBJ1-6; D uncertain. Germline CDR1 LGHNA, CDR2 YNFKEQ. The V and J ends lost 4 bases and 8 bases respectively, with 12 bases between them. The CDR3 is 14 residues long. CDR3 amino acids: CASSRTPWDSPLHF. The CDR3 DNA sequence: TGTGCCAGCAGCCGGACCCCCTGGGATTCACCCCTCCACTTT.

A word on this clone: An end of the junction differs from the germline gene, which may be a read error. The gene calls are TRBV10-3 and TRBJ2-7; TRBD1 is a possible D gene (5 bases). This CDR3 is 12 amino acids long. The germline V gene has CDR1 ENHRY and CDR2 SYGVKD. The CDR3 sequence: CAVREFSYEQYF. CDR3 coding DNA: TGTGCCGTCAGGGAATTCTCCTACGAGCAGTACTTC.

The V call is TRBV6-1, the J call TRBJ2-7, with 8 bases lining up with TRBD1. Trimming removed 5 bases from V and 5 bases from J; junction bases left unmatched: 11. This CDR3 has 15 residues. Germline values: CDR1 MNHNS, CDR2 SASEGT. The CDR3 bases are TGTGCCAGCAGTAGAAGTCAGGGGGCGACGGACGAGCAGTACTTC. Its translation is CASSRSQGATDEQYF.

The chain links TRBV30 to TRBJ1-2; no firm D call. Germline lookup yields CDR1 GTSNPN and CDR2 SVGIG (reference sequence). The V end was cut by 2 bases, the J end by 6 bases, with 16 bases between. The CDR3 runs to 14 residues. CDR3 residues: CAWSFGSLLDGYTF. In DNA, the CDR3 is TGTGCCTGGAGTTTTGGCAGCCTCTTGGATGGCTACACCTTC.

V is TRBV25-1 and J is TRBJ2-3, with 11 bases matching TRBD1. Germline V gives CDR1 MGHDK, CDR2 SYGVNS. CDR3 length equals 17 residues. V lost 5 bases, J lost 4 bases, and 11 bases stayed unmatched. CDR3 in amino acids: CASSSPLGQGASDTQYF. CDR3 sequence (DNA): TGTGCCAGCAGTAGCCCCCTCGGACAGGGGGCTTCAGATACGCAGTATTTT.

The chain employs TRBV14 and TRBJ2-5, with D tentatively TRBD1 (6 bases). There are 18 residues in the CDR3. V was shortened by 5 bases and J by 1 base, with 23 bases between the two germline ends. Germline values: CDR1 SGHDN, CDR2 FVKESK. The CDR3 DNA follows: TGTGCCAGCAGCGAAAACCGAATTTACAGGGAAACCCAAGAGACCCAGTACTTC. Protein product: CASSENRIYRETQETQYF.

Of note for this clone: Just one base apart from a much larger clone, this may be a read error. In the same sample, other DNA sequences code for this CDR3. This chain uses TRBV27 with TRBJ2-3; D possibly matches TRBD1 or TRBD2 (6 bases each). The V gene's germline CDR1 is MNHEY and CDR2 SMNVEV (reference sequence). This CDR3 contains 14 residues. Trimming cost V 4 bases and J 0 bases, with 8 bases left between them. CDR3 sequence (DNA): TGTGCCAGCAGTTCGGGGGCTAGCACAGATACGCAGTATTTT. It codes for CASSSGASTDTQYF.